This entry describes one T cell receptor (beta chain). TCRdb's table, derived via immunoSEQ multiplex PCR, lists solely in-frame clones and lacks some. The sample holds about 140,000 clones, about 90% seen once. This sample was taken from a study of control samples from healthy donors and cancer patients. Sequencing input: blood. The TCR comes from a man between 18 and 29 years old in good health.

The CDR3 here is CASTGRAVDYGYTF. As DNA, the CDR3 is TGTGCCAGCACGGGCAGGGCCGTTGACTATGGCTACACCTTC. This rearrangement joins TRBV6-5 to TRBJ1-2; tentatively, D is TRBD1 (5 bases). V shed 7 bases and J shed 3 bases, with 15 bases lying between them. The germline CDR1 and CDR2 sequences are MNHEY and SVGAGI. There are 14 residues in the CDR3.